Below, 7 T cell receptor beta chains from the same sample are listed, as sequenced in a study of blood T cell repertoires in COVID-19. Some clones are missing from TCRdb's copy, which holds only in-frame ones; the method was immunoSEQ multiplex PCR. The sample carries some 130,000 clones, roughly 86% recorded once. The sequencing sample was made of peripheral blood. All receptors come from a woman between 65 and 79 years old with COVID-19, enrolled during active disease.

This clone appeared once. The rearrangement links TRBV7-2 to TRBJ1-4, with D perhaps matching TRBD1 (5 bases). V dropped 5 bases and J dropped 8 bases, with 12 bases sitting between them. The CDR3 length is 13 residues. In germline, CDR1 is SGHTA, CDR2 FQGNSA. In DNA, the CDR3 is TGTGCCAGCAGCCTCCAGGGACTAGAAAAACTGTTTTTT. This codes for CASSLQGLEKLFF. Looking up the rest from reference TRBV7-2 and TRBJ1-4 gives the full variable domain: GAGVSQSPSNKVTEKGKDVELRCDPISGHTALYWYRQSLGQGLEFLIYFQGNSAPDKSGLPSDRFSAERTGGSVSTLTIQRTQQEDSAVYLCASSLQGLEKLFFGSGTQLSVL.

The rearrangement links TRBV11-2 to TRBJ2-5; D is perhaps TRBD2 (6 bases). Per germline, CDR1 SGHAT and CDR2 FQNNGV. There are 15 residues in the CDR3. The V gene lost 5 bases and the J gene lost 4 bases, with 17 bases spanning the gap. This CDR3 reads CASSQSAGTSETQYF. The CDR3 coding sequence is TGTGCCAGCAGCCAAAGCGCGGGGACCTCAGAGACCCAGTACTTC.

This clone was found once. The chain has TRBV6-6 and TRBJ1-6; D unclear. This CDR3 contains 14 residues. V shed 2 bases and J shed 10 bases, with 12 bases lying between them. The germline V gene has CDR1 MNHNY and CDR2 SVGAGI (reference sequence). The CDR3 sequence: CASSYIGEWSPLHF. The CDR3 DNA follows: TGTGCCAGCAGTTACATCGGGGAATGGTCACCCCTCCACTTT.

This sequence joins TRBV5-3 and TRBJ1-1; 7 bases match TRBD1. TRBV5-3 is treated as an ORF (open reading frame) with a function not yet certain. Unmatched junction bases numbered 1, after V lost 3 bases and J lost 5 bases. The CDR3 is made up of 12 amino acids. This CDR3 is CARSSTGTEAFF. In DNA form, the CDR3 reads TGTGCCAGAAGCTCGACAGGGACTGAAGCTTTCTTT.

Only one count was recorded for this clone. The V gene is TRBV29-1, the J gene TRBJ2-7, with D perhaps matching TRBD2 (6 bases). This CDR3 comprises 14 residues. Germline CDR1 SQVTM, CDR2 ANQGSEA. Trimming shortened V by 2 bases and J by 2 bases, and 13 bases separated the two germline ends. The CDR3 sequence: CSVERLEGTYEQYF. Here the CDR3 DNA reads TGCAGCGTTGAACGACTAGAAGGGACCTACGAGCAGTACTTC.

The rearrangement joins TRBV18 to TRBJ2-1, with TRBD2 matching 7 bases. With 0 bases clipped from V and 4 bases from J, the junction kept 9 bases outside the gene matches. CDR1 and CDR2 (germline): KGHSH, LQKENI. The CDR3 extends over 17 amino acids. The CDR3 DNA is TGTGCCAGCTCACCACCGGTGGTGGGGGGGGTTTACAATGAGCAGTTCTTC. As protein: CASSPPVVGGVYNEQFF.

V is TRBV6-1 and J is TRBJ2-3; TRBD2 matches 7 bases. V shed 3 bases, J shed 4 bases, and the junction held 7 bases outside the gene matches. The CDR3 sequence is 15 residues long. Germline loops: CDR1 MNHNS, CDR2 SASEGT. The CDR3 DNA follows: TGTGCCAGCAGTGAGGGGGGGGAAACGTCAGATACGCAGTATTTT. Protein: CASSEGGETSDTQYF.